The subject of this entry is one T cell receptor (beta chain). This clone was seen more than once but under ten times. What antigen it recognizes has not been identified. The sample holds no much larger clone one base away, and base qualities are not on file. The time point label, as the study defines it: less than 30 weeks on oral tofacitinib. Explained via the paper, the treatment or condition label denotes: oral pan-JAK inhibitor, 5-10 mg twice daily. Lesional scalp punch biopsies and peripheral blood were collected from alopecia areata patients. After PBMCs were isolated by density centrifugation and stained for CD3, CD4 and CD8, a FACSAria was used to sort CD4+ and CD8+ T cells. The record originates from a study of CD8+ T cells in alopecia areata (dated by TCRdb to the late 2010s). Study-wide context: Treated patients were enrolled in an open-label pilot trial of oral tofacitinib at 5 to 10 mg twice daily for moderate-to-severe alopecia areata. Patients received tofacitinib for 6 to 18 months and were then followed off drug for 6 months to check for delayed response and recurrence. Disease severity in treated patients was measured with the SALT score, which quantifies the percentage of affected scalp surface area. High-throughput TCRbeta sequencing was used to examine T cell clonal expansion in alopecia areata in both the C3H/HeJ mouse model and human patients. Human TCRbeta sequencing covered scalp tissue and sorted CD4+ and CD8+ peripheral blood T cells from patchy and totalis/universalis alopecia areata patients and healthy controls. Tofacitinib-treated patients had biopsies at baseline and at 4 and 24 weeks of treatment, with a later scalp biopsy in several patients. Scalp clonality was compared across normal scalp (n=4), patchy alopecia areata scalp (n=8), and alopecia totalis/universalis scalp (n=8). The RNA source kit depended on sample type: the PAXgene miRNA kit for fixed scalp, the miRNeasy kit for PBMCs, and the RNeasy kit for mouse skin. Amplification of TCRbeta CDR3 regions was done by immunoSEQ multiplex PCR using 35 Vbeta forward primers and 13 Jbeta reverse primers. Broader findings and caveats from the paper: Compared with normal scalp, lesional scalp, particularly in alopecia totalis/universalis, had higher clonality and more expanded CD8+ clones, which suggests antigenic drive. Tofacitinib significantly lowered scalp clonality and the number of expanded CD8+ clones among the top 100 scalp clones. Because the treated cohort was small and included a single nonresponder, larger studies are needed to assess links between baseline CD8+ expansion and response. Unlike mouse skin, where gammadelta T cells dominate, normal human skin contains resident alphabeta T cells that get sequenced too, which complicates analysis of the scalp TCR repertoire. Many expanded lesional clones persisted in scalp and blood during tofacitinib treatment, which may partly explain relapse after stopping treatment. Compared with mice, TCR sequences shared between patients were less clear, possibly partly because of HLA diversity across the patient population.

Library method: the immunoSEQ multiplex PCR assay. RNA was extracted from all samples and reverse transcribed into cDNA, which served as template for TCR sequencing. SuperScript III was used to make first-strand cDNA, primed with a 2:1 mix of oligo-dT and random hexamers. A synthetic immune receptor repertoire was used to gauge amplification bias, and whatever bias remained was removed computationally. Processing in the source paper ran as follows. Raw reads were preprocessed to remove errors, and CDR3 was defined according to IMGT conventions as the region from the conserved cysteine to phenylalanine. Clonality was computed as 1 minus the Shannon entropy, with the entropy normalized by log2 of the number of productive unique TCRs. CD4 or CD8 identity of scalp clones was inferred by cross-referencing scalp TCRbeta sequences with sorted blood CD4 and CD8 repertoires. TCRdb took over this immuneACCESS table, retaining in-frame rearrangements with V and J assigned. Such tables are incomplete; in checked studies, under half of the missing clones stem from an unresolved V gene, and the remainder is unexplained. V and J calls plus clone size are reproduced from that table; the DNA served to infer D and trimming. Present in this sample are 190,000 or so clones, roughly three fifths of which were seen just once. Approximately 12% of the sample belongs to the ten largest clones.

The receptor was isolated from a human donor with alopecia areata. This sample comprised CD8+ T cells sorted from blood, obtained at week 24, from a patient treated with tofacitinib.

CDR3 loop: CSVYDDPRSYNEQFF. The DNA sequence reads TGCAGCGTTTATGATGATCCCCGCTCCTACAATGAGCAGTTCTTC. This chain is built from TRBV29-1 and TRBJ2-1, with the D gene not confidently named. The CDR3 spans 15 residues, from the cysteine through the phenylalanine. CDR3 DNA is the only sequence kept; it has 45 bases, read in frame from the first base. According to the germline V gene, CDR1 reads SQVTM and CDR2 reads ANQGSEA. V is cut by 5 bases and J by 0 bases, and the space between the germline ends is 14 bases.